The following is a T cell receptor (beta chain) sequence with its context. These data belong to a study of yellow fever vaccine responses in identical twins. From the RT-PCR reads, TCRdb called clonotypes with MiXCR, one entry per CDR3 protein. The sample gives about 23,000 distinct CDR3 sequences, around four fifths of which show up once; around 4.8% is in the top ten. The CDR3 consists of 13 residues. Germline CDR1 and CDR2: MDHEN and SYDVKM. Trimming removed 2 bases at V and 0 bases at J, with 4 bases between. The receptor was derived from a woman aged 18-29 years who received the yellow fever vaccine. The sequencing here drew on T cells from blood (PBMCs), unsorted or a sorted subset (not recorded which), taken before or after yellow fever vaccination (not recorded which). This sequence joins TRBV28 and TRBJ1-1; D is unclear. Here the CDR3 DNA reads TGTGCCAGCAGTTTAAACCTGAACACTGAAGCTTTCTTT. Protein sequence: CASSLNLNTEAFF.